These T cell receptor beta chains were read from a single sample in a study of blood T cell repertoires in COVID-19. TCRdb keeps only in-frame clones here, not all; method: immunoSEQ multiplex PCR. Among over 65,000 clones listed, less than 85% were seen once. Sequenced: peripheral blood. Receptors originate from a man older than 75 with active COVID-19. Each CDR3 is given with its conserved first and last residue. Not every row has a clone size; where given, it reads once, few, many or a size class.

v_call	j_call	clone_size	cdr3_length	cdr3_aa
TRBV21-1	TRBJ1-5	-	16	CASSKVGQGFNKPQHF
TRBV11-2	TRBJ2-2	-	13	CASSLAVLGELFF
TRBV5-1	TRBJ2-7	-	15	CASSSLAGGPYEQYF
TRBV4-1	TRBJ2-7	few	15	CASSQENAGGTPRYF
TRBV5-1	TRBJ1-2	-	18	CASSIGTATGGTNYGYTF
TRBV7-2	TRBJ1-1	-	13	CASSFSLNTEAFF
TRBV5-4	TRBJ2-4	once	16	CASSTGQGEAKNIQYF
TRBV5-4	TRBJ2-5	-	15	CASSAPSQGVETQYF
TRBV15	TRBJ1-1	-	16	CATSRDWGGGGTEAFF
TRBV3-1/TRBV3-2	TRBJ2-1	-	16	CVSSRPLAGGEVEQFF
TRBV14	TRBJ2-2	-	15	CASRQGLWNTGELFF
TRBV7-9	TRBJ2-3	once	15	CASSLAAGSTDTQYF
TRBV6-6	TRBJ2-4	-	12	CASRYRDREPYF
TRBV6-2/TRBV6-3	TRBJ1-4	-	16	CASSFGRARQDEKLFF
TRBV5-8	TRBJ2-2	-	17	CASSLWAGTSATGELFF
TRBV7-2	TRBJ1-1	-	14	CASSLDRYSSEAFF
TRBV5-1	TRBJ2-2	-	15	CASSLVTTNTGELFF
TRBV5-4	TRBJ1-2	-	13	CASSSDSVSGYTF
TRBV6-2/TRBV6-3	TRBJ1-4	-	14	CASRPAGQGEKLFF
TRBV5-1	TRBJ1-1	-	12	CASRRADTEAFF
TRBV14	TRBJ1-3	-	15	CASSHRLTGMGTIYF
TRBV5-6	TRBJ2-3	once	15	CASSLVTGSINTQYF
TRBV28	TRBJ1-6	-	12	CASRGQVAPLHF
TRBV24-1	TRBJ2-3	once	17	CATSDEVTGASTDTQYF
TRBV7-2	TRBJ1-5	few	15	CASSSGGGSNQPQHF
TRBV9	TRBJ2-2	-	14	CAGSGAGDTGELFF
TRBV7-8	TRBJ2-3	-	16	CASNPGLADNTDTQYF
TRBV7-2	TRBJ2-7	-	15	CASLPTRDSSYEQYF
TRBV15	TRBJ1-2	-	14	CATSREGQGYGYTF
TRBV19	TRBJ2-3	-	16	CASSISHRGGTDTQYF
TRBV5-6	TRBJ2-2	-	14	CASVLGRAAGELFF
TRBV5-6	TRBJ2-7	-	14	CASSLVSGGYEQYF
TRBV3-1/TRBV3-2	TRBJ1-2	-	15	CASSQANRGLYGYTF
TRBV5-1	TRBJ2-1	once	15	CASSLVAGVRNEQFF
TRBV19	TRBJ2-1	-	15	CATTGTSGLIDEQFF
TRBV6-5	TRBJ1-2	-	13	CASIDRGVYSYTF
TRBV11-2	TRBJ2-2	-	15	CASSFRDYQTGELFF
TRBV19	TRBJ2-5	-	17	CASSITKRGGRQETQYF
TRBV4-2	TRBJ2-5	-	13	CASSYRPGETQYF
TRBV3-1/TRBV3-2	TRBJ2-6	-	15	CASSQPQAGANVLTF